This T cell receptor beta chain came from a study of control samples from healthy donors and cancer patients. Sequencing was performed with immunoSEQ multiplex PCR; in TCRdb, only in-frame clones are kept and a portion is missing. The data hold 100,000 to 120,000 clones, with 85% to 90% observed a single time. This CDR3 has 14 amino acids. V lost 6 bases and J 2 bases, leaving 14 bases between the germline ends. Germline-derived CDR1 and CDR2 are SGHVS and FQNEAQ. This TCR was recovered from a woman aged 55-69 years with lung cancer. This chain uses TRBV7-8 with TRBJ2-7, with TRBD2 as a possible D gene (5 bases). Sequenced: PBMCs. This CDR3 reads CASRSGGAPYEQYF. CDR3 nucleotide sequence: TGTGCCAGCAGGTCAGGAGGCGCGCCCTACGAGCAGTACTTC.